Following are 21 T cell receptor beta chains from one sample sequenced in a study of T cells in Graves' hyperthyroidism and ophthalmopathy. The source material, RNA transcripts, was used to amplify TCR beta CDR3 regions. A set of HTBI primers served as the primers for a first-round RT-PCR of the TCR CDR3. TCRdb re-called the multiplex PCR reads with MiXCR, one entry per CDR3 protein. The data contain roughly 570,000 distinct CDR3 sequences, about 45% of them singletons. Material for sequencing was peripheral blood or thyroid tissue (not recorded which). The receptors originated from an adult woman with Graves' disease, either hyperthyroidism or ophthalmopathy (not recorded which).

This clonotype was seen ten or more times. V and J are TRBV7-2 and TRBJ1-1, with D possibly being TRBD1 (5 bases). Trimming took off 8 bases at V and 4 bases at J, with 17 bases between the two ends. The germline gives CDR1 SGHTA, CDR2 FQGNSA. CDR3 length equals 14 residues. The DNA for the CDR3 is TGTGCCAGCGCGTTATTGGTCGGGGCCACTGAAGCTTTCTTT. Its translation: CASALLVGATEAFF.

At least ten counts were recorded for this clonotype. This sequence joins TRBV5-1 and TRBJ2-7, with D possibly matching TRBD2 (7 bases). CDR1 is SGHRS and CDR2 is YFSETQ in the germline V gene. V was clipped by 6 bases and J by 4 bases, with 11 bases between them. The CDR3 totals 12 residues. CDR3 sequence: CASMGGLYEQYF. The CDR3 nucleotides read TGCGCCAGCATGGGGGGGCTGTACGAGCAGTACTTC.

The sample holds a few counts of this clonotype. The rearrangement links TRBV7-8 to TRBJ2-3; D is possibly TRBD1 (5 bases). The germline V gene has CDR1 SGHVS and CDR2 FQNEAQ. This CDR3 is built from 16 residues. With 5 bases removed from V and 2 bases from J, the gap between germline ends came to 17 bases. Written as DNA, the CDR3 is TGTGCCAGCAGCCCGAGACAGACACTGTCCACAGATACGCAGTATTTT. This sequence encodes CASSPRQTLSTDTQYF.

The DNA of the CDR3 is TGTGCCAGCACCATATCAGGGAATCCTGGCTACACCTTC. Translated, it gives CASTISGNPGYTF. The chain employs TRBV6-5 and TRBJ1-2; TRBD1 might be the D (5 bases). In germline, CDR1 is MNHEY, CDR2 SVGAGI. The CDR3 covers 13 residues. The V end was cut by 7 bases, the J end by 7 bases, with 16 bases between.

In this sample, this clonotype turned up many times. The chain employs TRBV20-1 and TRBJ1-5; unclear D gene. V lost 3 bases and J 0 bases, leaving 15 bases between the germline ends. CDR3 length: 16 residues. The germline V gene has CDR1 DFQATT and CDR2 SNEGSKA (reference sequence). Written as DNA, the CDR3 is TGCAGTGCTAGGAACTACAGCTACTATAGCAATCAGCCCCAGCATTTT. Amino acids: CSARNYSYYSNQPQHF.

The rearrangement joins TRBV7-6 to TRBJ2-7; no definite D call. This CDR3 is built from 15 residues. Trimming stripped 5 bases from V and 2 bases from J, with 16 bases between. The germline gives CDR1 SGHVS, CDR2 FNYEAQ. CDR3 DNA sequence: TGTGCCAGCAGCCCACCAAACGTCGGCACCTACGAGCAGTACTTC. Translation gives CASSPPNVGTYEQYF.

This clonotype was picked up many times. The chain employs TRBV10-3 and TRBJ2-5; the match to TRBD2 covers 10 bases. V trimming: 6 bases; J trimming: 1 base; junction bases outside the gene matches: 5. Germline V gives CDR1 ENHRY, CDR2 SYGVKD. The CDR3 extends over 15 amino acids. CDR3 in DNA: TGTGCCATCAGGGGGAGCGGGAGGGCCCAAGAGACCCAGTACTTC. This sequence encodes CAIRGSGRAQETQYF.

This clonotype was detected ten times or more. V gene TRBV2 combines with J gene TRBJ2-5; D possibly corresponds to TRBD2 (5 bases). From germline, CDR1 is SNHLY and CDR2 FYNNEI. This CDR3 region has 14 residues. Deletions cut 8 bases from V and 2 bases from J, with 15 bases between. This chain's CDR3 is CASSEGSSQETQYF. The DNA of the CDR3 is TGTGCCAGCTCGGAAGGGAGCTCACAAGAGACCCAGTACTTC.

This clonotype has ten or more counts. This rearrangement joins TRBV24-1 to TRBJ1-6; D is uncertain. Germline V gene sequence: CDR1 KGHDR, CDR2 SFDVKD. V was shortened by 4 bases and J by 5 bases, with 5 bases between the two germline ends. CDR3 size: 13 residues. The DNA of the CDR3 is TGTGCCACCAGTGAAGGAAATAATTCACCCCTCCACTTT. Translated, it gives CATSEGNNSPLHF.

V is TRBV7-9 and J is TRBJ2-3; D is unresolved. The V and J ends lost 0 bases and 0 bases respectively, with 7 bases between them. The V gene's germline CDR1 is SEHNR and CDR2 FQNEAQ (reference sequence). This CDR3 contains 15 residues. The CDR3 coding sequence is TGTGCCAGCAGCTTAGCAGGAAAAAGCACAGATACGCAGTATTTT. Its protein is CASSLAGKSTDTQYF.

In its sample, this clonotype was seen once. CDR3 nucleotide sequence: TGCGCCAGCAGCCAAGGCCCAGGGCCCTCGAACACTGAAGCTTTCTTT. It yields the protein CASSQGPGPSNTEAFF. The rearrangement uses TRBV4-1 and TRBJ1-1; D is possibly TRBD1 (5 bases). Between the trimmed V and J ends, which lost 1 base and 1 base, there was a span of 13 bases. CDR1 and CDR2 (germline): MGHRA, YSYEKL. This CDR3 is built from 16 residues.

A few counts support this clonotype. This chain joins TRBV7-3 and TRBJ1-1; tentatively, D is TRBD1 (6 bases). CDR3 length equals 14 residues. V lost 3 bases and J lost 5, with 13 bases in between. Looked up from germline, CDR1 is SGHTA and CDR2 is FQGTGA. The CDR3 sequence is CASSLASTGTEAFF. The CDR3 DNA is TGTGCCAGCAGCTTGGCCAGCACAGGGACTGAAGCTTTCTTT.

This clonotype has a count of ten or more. The chain couples TRBV2 to TRBJ2-6, with D tentatively TRBD1 (5 bases). Trimming removed 6 bases at V and 2 bases at J, with 8 bases between. The CDR3 length is 14 residues. Germline loops: CDR1 SNHLY, CDR2 FYNNEI. CDR3: CASSPGPGANVLTF. In nucleotides, the CDR3 is TGTGCCAGCAGCCCAGGGCCTGGGGCCAACGTCCTGACTTTC.

This clonotype appeared many times. The chain uses TRBV12-3 or TRBV12-4 and TRBJ1-5, with D hard to call. The CDR3 loop spans 14 amino acids. V was cut by 4 bases and J by 3 bases, with 10 bases left in between. This CDR3 is CASSYSRINQPQHF. The CDR3 DNA is TGTGCCAGCAGTTATTCCAGAATCAATCAGCCCCAGCATTTT.

This rearrangement joins TRBV5-1 to TRBJ2-2, with D perhaps TRBD1 (5 bases). CDR1 is SGHRS and CDR2 is YFSETQ in the germline V gene. The CDR3 spans 14 residues. The V gene lost 7 bases and the J gene lost 4 bases, with 14 bases spanning the gap. The CDR3 coding sequence is TGCGCCAGCCAGGAACAGGACCGCACCGGGGAGCTGTTTTTT. It specifies CASQEQDRTGELFF.

This clonotype showed up just a few times. This chain joins TRBV10-3 and TRBJ2-5; possible D gene TRBD1, 5 bases. The CDR3 consists of 13 residues. CDR1 is ENHRY, CDR2 SYGVKD, per germline. Trimming cost V 4 bases and J 0 bases, with 6 bases left between them. As DNA, the CDR3 is TGTGCCATCAGTGCGGACAACCAAGAGACCCAGTACTTC. This codes for CAISADNQETQYF.

The V gene is TRBV5-1, the J gene TRBJ2-7; D ambiguous. The V end lost 4 bases, the J end lost 2 bases, and 7 bases lay between the germline ends. Germline CDR1 reads SGHRS; CDR2 reads YFSETQ. The CDR3 loop spans 12 amino acids. The CDR3 region is CASSETTYEQYF. DNA for the CDR3: TGCGCCAGCAGCGAAACCACCTACGAGCAGTACTTC. The whole variable domain, filled in from reference TRBV5-1 and TRBJ2-7, reads KAGVTQTPRYLIKTRGQQVTLSCSPISGHRSVSWYQQTPGQGLQFLFEYFSETQRNKGNFPGRFSGRQFSNSRSEMNVSTLELGDSALYLCASSETTYEQYFGPGTRLTVT.

V and J are TRBV15 and TRBJ2-7; 10 bases align to TRBD1. V gave up 0 bases and J gave up 13 bases; unmatched junction bases: 3. Germline V gene sequence: CDR1 LNHNV, CDR2 YYDKDF (reference sequence). The length of the CDR3 is 12 residues. This chain's CDR3 is CATSRDDRGQYF. The CDR3 DNA reads as TGTGCCACCAGCAGAGATGACAGGGGGCAATACTTC.

This rearrangement joins TRBV2 to TRBJ1-3; a possible D gene is TRBD1 (6 bases). The CDR3 is 13 residues long. V dropped 5 bases and J dropped 4 bases, with 9 bases sitting between them. Per germline, CDR1 SNHLY and CDR2 FYNNEI. DNA of the CDR3: TGTGCCAGCAGTATTGACAGGGGAAACACCATATATTTT. This sequence encodes CASSIDRGNTIYF. The full variable domain, with the rest looked up from reference TRBV2 and TRBJ1-3, is EPEVTQTPSHQVTQMGQEVILRCVPISNHLYFYWYRQILGQKVEFLVSFYNNEISEKSEIFDDQFSVERPDGSNFTLKIRSTKLEDSAMYFCASSIDRGNTIYFGEGSWLTVV.

The rearrangement uses TRBV6-5 and TRBJ2-7; D is unclear. The CDR3 spans 12 residues. Between the trimmed V and J ends, which lost 6 bases and 7 bases, there was a span of 13 bases. CDR1 MNHEY and CDR2 SVGAGI come from the germline V gene. Written as DNA, the CDR3 is TGTGCCAGCAGCGACTCGACCGGGGAGCAGTACTTC. This sequence encodes CASSDSTGEQYF.

This clonotype has at least ten counts. The chain links TRBV4-1 to TRBJ1-2; unclear D gene. V gave up 2 bases and J gave up 7 bases, with 8 bases separating them. Germline lookup yields CDR1 MGHRA and CDR2 YSYEKL. The CDR3 is made up of 12 amino acids. CDR3 in amino acids: CASSQRMGGYTF. The CDR3 DNA follows: TGCGCCAGCAGCCAAAGGATGGGTGGCTACACCTTC.